Reported below is one TCR beta chain. Its target is unknown. Just one base apart from a much larger clone, this may be a read error. The authors ran a second PCR of about 6 to 11 cycles using a sample-barcoded 5' primer and a J-beta primer mix. TCRdb passed the 5' RACE reads through MiXCR, listing each CDR3 protein once. The sample includes hundreds of thousands of distinct CDR3 sequences, 52% seen only once; the top ten take 13%. Caucasian, healthy and from Russia, the donors were aged between 6 and 90. This entry belongs to a study of blood T cells in healthy people across ages. Germline V CDR1 and CDR2: MDHEN, SYDVKM. The CDR3 length is 12 residues. Study observations and caveats: Because donor CMV status was unknown, expanded clonotype changes were possibly confounded.

The receptor comes from a woman aged 80 or older in good health. Sequencing was performed on blood. The chain is built from TRBV28 and TRBJ2-4; weak D call: TRBD2 (5 bases). Gene TRBJ2-7 matches the end of the DNA better, so the J call may be wrong. Written as DNA, the CDR3 is TGTCCCAGCGGTCCGGGTATTCACGAGCAGTACTTC. Protein sequence: CPSGPGIHEQYF.